The source of this T cell receptor (beta chain) is a study of OX40 agonist ivuxolimab in advanced cancers. Profiled with immunoSEQ multiplex PCR; TCRdb holds only in-frame clones, not every one. Found here are about 67,000 clones, about 90% of them singletons; the top ten hold roughly 4%. The CDR3 totals 14 residues. The V end lost 5 bases, the J end lost 3 bases, and 11 bases lay between the germline ends. Germline CDR1 is KGHSH and CDR2 is LQKENI. This receptor was taken from an adult with an advanced solid tumor such as melanoma, head and neck, liver or kidney cancer. This specimen consisted of CD4+ or CD8+ T cells sorted from blood, obtained in a trial of the OX40 agonist ivuxolimab. The chain couples TRBV18 to TRBJ1-3; D call uncertain. In DNA form, the CDR3 reads TGTGCCAGCTCATCAGGACGGAGTGGAAACACCATATATTTT. Translated: CASSSGRSGNTIYF. Filled out from reference TRBV18 and TRBJ1-3, the complete variable domain reads NAGVMQNPRHLVRRRGQEARLRCSPMKGHSHVYWYRQLPEEGLKFMVYLQKENIIDESGMPKERFSAEFPKEGPSILRIQQVVRGDSAAYFCASSSGRSGNTIYFGEGSWLTVV.